The present T cell receptor (beta chain) was sequenced within a study of Ad26.COV2.S vaccination and SARS-CoV-2 variants. About the research overall: Ad26.COV2.S shots went into the muscle once or twice, 56 days apart. Study-wide results and limits: Placebo recipients had lower spike-specific TCR breadth than vaccine recipients. Breadth and depth estimates from TCRs may understate total T cell responses.

Libraries were prepared by immunoSEQ multiplex PCR; TCRdb keeps only in-frame clonotypes and omits some of them. Of 360,000 or so clones listed, about nine tenths are singletons. The treatment here: some 20 received Ad26.COV2.S at low or high dose, single or two shots; several received placebo; per-sample allocation not given. It was on day 63 after the first vaccine or placebo injection that samples were taken. Its platform was an Ad26 vector, and its expressed antigen was Wuhan-strain SARS-CoV-2 spike. Of note for this clone: As yet, its antigen is unknown.

The V gene's germline CDR1 is SGDLS and CDR2 YYNGEE. The length of the CDR3 is 15 residues. The V gene end was trimmed by 0 bases and the J gene end by 5 bases; junction bases not matched to a gene: 6. The rearrangement uses TRBV9 and TRBJ1-2, with TRBD1 matching over 8 bases. The receptor comes from a person aged 18 to 59 who received the Ad26.COV2.S COVID-19 vaccine or a placebo. The input for sequencing was peripheral blood, taken in a trial of Ad26.COV2.S vaccine versus placebo. The CDR3 DNA is TGTGCCAGCAGCGTAGGGACAGGGTTAGATTATGGCTACACCTTC. It specifies CASSVGTGLDYGYTF. Full variable domain (rest looked up from reference TRBV9 and TRBJ1-2): DSGVTQTPKHLITATGQRVTLRCSPRSGDLSVYWYQQSLDQGLQFLIQYYNGEERAKGNILERFSAQQFPDLHSELNLSSLELGDSALYFCASSVGTGLDYGYTFGSGTRLTVV.